A single sample gave rise to the 21 T cell receptor beta chains below, sequenced in a study of cytomegalovirus exposure and HLA in healthy donors. Amplification used 60 Vbeta primers and 13 Jbeta primers. Generated by immunoSEQ multiplex PCR, the TCRdb table keeps only in-frame clones and is missing some. Found here are roughly 140,000 clones, roughly 79% of them singletons; the top ten hold 2.8%. Material for sequencing was PBMCs. These receptors originate from a male donor in good health and CMV-seronegative.

Remarks on this clone: At one end, the junction sequence differs from germline, possibly due to a read error. The genes are TRBV13 and TRBJ2-7; 12 nucleotides line up with TRBD2. This CDR3 spans 17 amino acids. Germline lookup yields CDR1 PRHDT and CDR2 FYEKMQ (reference sequence). The CDR3 region has the DNA TGTGCCAGCCGCTTGAGGGGTAAACTAGCGGGAGGCTACGAGCAGTACTTC. It codes for CASRLRGKLAGGYEQYF.

This clone has only a few counts. V and J are TRBV29-1 and TRBJ1-4; D is unresolved. From germline, CDR1 is SQVTM and CDR2 ANQGSEA. The ends were cut back, 5 bases at V and 3 bases at J, with 10 bases in the middle. CDR3 length: 13 amino acids. The CDR3 is CSVSQRPNEKLFF. The CDR3 coding sequence is TGCAGCGTTTCCCAGCGACCTAATGAAAAACTGTTTTTT.

In its sample, this clone was seen a few times. The chain is built from TRBV7-9 and TRBJ2-7; D gene uncertain. This CDR3 region has 13 residues. Looked up from germline, CDR1 is SEHNR and CDR2 is FQNEAQ (reference sequence). Trimming left V 6 bases short and J 6 bases short, with 15 bases between. Here the CDR3 reads CASSPVGQAEQYF. For the CDR3, the DNA is TGTGCCAGCAGTCCCGTTGGGCAAGCCGAGCAGTACTTC.

The chain links TRBV18 to TRBJ2-1; TRBD2 matches 7 bases. After removal of 2 bases from V and 5 bases from J, the junction contained 3 bases not matched to a gene. The CDR3 runs to 14 residues. Germline lookup yields CDR1 KGHSH and CDR2 LQKENI. CDR3 sequence: CASSPFTSDNEQFF. The CDR3 coding sequence is TGTGCCAGCTCACCATTTACTAGCGACAATGAGCAGTTCTTC.

In this sample, this clone turned up once. The same CDR3 also results from other DNA sequences found in this sample. This chain links TRBV13 with TRBJ2-6; 8 bases fit TRBD1. J was trimmed by 0 bases and V by 3 bases; bases with no gene match: 4. CDR3 length equals 17 residues. The V gene's germline CDR1 is PRHDT and CDR2 FYEKMQ (reference sequence). The CDR3 loop is CASSFGTGLSGANVLTF. CDR3 sequence (DNA): TGTGCCAGCAGCTTCGGGACAGGTCTCTCTGGGGCCAACGTCCTGACTTTC.

A few counts support this clone. The chain recombines TRBV18 with TRBJ1-4, with D hard to call. Germline CDR1 and CDR2: KGHSH and LQKENI. The CDR3 sequence is 16 residues long. With 2 bases removed from V and 6 bases from J, the gap between germline ends came to 16 bases. This chain's CDR3 is CASSPTSGEGYEKLFF. The CDR3 DNA sequence: TGTGCCAGCTCACCAACATCCGGAGAGGGATATGAAAAACTGTTTTTT.

The chain recombines TRBV9 with TRBJ2-7, with no clear D. CDR1 and CDR2 (germline): SGDLS, YYNGEE. CDR3 length: 14 amino acids. V was trimmed by 0 bases and J by 0 bases, leaving 7 bases between them. CDR3 loop: CASSVGGYSYEQYF. CDR3 DNA: TGTGCCAGCAGCGTAGGCGGTTACTCCTACGAGCAGTACTTC.

J is TRBJ2-7 and V is TRBV18; weak D call: TRBD2 (5 bases). The CDR3 has 14 residues. V was cut by 2 bases and J by 6 bases, with 14 bases left in between. The germline V gene encodes CDR1 KGHSH and CDR2 LQKENI. The CDR3 region is CASSPETTGSEQYF. Written as DNA, the CDR3 is TGTGCCAGCTCACCAGAAACGACGGGGTCCGAGCAGTACTTC. Full variable domain (outside the CDR3, taken from reference TRBV18 and TRBJ2-7): NAGVMQNPRHLVRRRGQEARLRCSPMKGHSHVYWYRQLPEEGLKFMVYLQKENIIDESGMPKERFSAEFPKEGPSILRIQQVVRGDSAAYFCASSPETTGSEQYFGPGTRLTVT.

The V gene is TRBV18, the J gene TRBJ2-3; the D is unclear. Trimming removed 2 bases from V and 2 bases from J, with 14 bases in between. Germline V gives CDR1 KGHSH, CDR2 LQKENI. The CDR3 totals 16 residues. This CDR3 is CASSPSPRQDTDTQYF. The CDR3 coding sequence is TGTGCCAGCTCACCATCCCCCCGGCAGGACACAGATACGCAGTATTTT.

V usage is TRBV10-3 and J usage is TRBJ2-7; 10 nucleotides align to TRBD1. The CDR3 sequence is 15 residues long. J was trimmed by 6 bases and V by 3 bases; bases with no gene match: 8. Germline assignment: CDR1 ENHRY and CDR2 SYGVKD. This CDR3 reads CAISEYRDRGGEQYF. As DNA, the CDR3 is TGTGCCATCAGTGAATACCGGGACAGGGGAGGCGAGCAGTACTTC.

In its sample, this clone was seen a few times. The chain has TRBV13 and TRBJ1-4; D may be TRBD1 (5 bases). The CDR3 is 13 residues long. CDR1 is PRHDT and CDR2 is FYEKMQ in the germline V gene (reference sequence). Trimming removed 6 bases at V and 7 bases at J, with 12 bases between. CDR3 sequence reads: CASSGGGAEKLFF. In nucleotides, the CDR3 is TGTGCCAGCAGTGGGGGAGGGGCTGAAAAACTGTTTTTT. Variable domain in full (rest from reference TRBV13 and TRBJ1-4): AAGVIQSPRHLIKEKRETATLKCYPIPRHDTVYWYQQGPGQDPQFLISFYEKMQSDKGSIPDRFSAQQFSDYHSELNMSSLELGDSALYFCASSGGGAEKLFFGSGTQLSVL.

The V and J genes are TRBV7-2 and TRBJ2-1; TRBD2 is a possible D gene (6 bases). V lost 1 base to trimming and J lost 0 bases, with 7 bases between them. The CDR3 has 15 residues. Per the germline V gene, CDR1 is SGHTA and CDR2 is FQGNSA. The CDR3 coding sequence is TGTGCCAGCAGCTTAGGGACTACCTCCTACAATGAGCAGTTCTTC. Translated: CASSLGTTSYNEQFF.

V and J are TRBV7-3 and TRBJ2-3; 8 bases are shared with TRBD2. Per the germline V gene, CDR1 is SGHTA and CDR2 is FQGTGA. CDR3 size: 14 residues. Trimming took 7 bases from V and 3 from J; bases not matched to a gene: 6. The CDR3 loop reads CASTPRGGTDTQYF. The CDR3 DNA follows: TGTGCCAGCACCCCTCGGGGGGGTACAGATACGCAGTATTTT.

This chain uses TRBV9 with TRBJ1-2, with a tentative D call TRBD1 (6 bases). Germline CDR1 is SGDLS and CDR2 is YYNGEE. This CDR3 contains 15 residues. V dropped 0 bases and J dropped 4 bases, with 13 bases sitting between them. The chain's CDR3 is CASSVALDSSYGYTF. As DNA, the CDR3 is TGTGCCAGCAGCGTAGCCCTGGACAGTAGCTATGGCTACACCTTC.

This chain links TRBV6-5 with TRBJ2-7, with 12 bases matching TRBD2. CDR1 and CDR2 from the germline V gene are MNHEY and SVGAGI. The CDR3 consists of 15 residues. V shed 6 bases, J shed 5 bases, and the junction held 8 bases outside the gene matches. DNA of the CDR3: TGTGCCAGCAGCTTGACTAGCGGGAGTAATAACGAGCAGTACTTC. It is translated as CASSLTSGSNNEQYF.

The chain has TRBV6-1 and TRBJ1-3, with D perhaps TRBD1 (5 bases). Trimming removed 3 bases from V and 0 bases from J, with 15 bases in between. The germline V gene encodes CDR1 MNHNS and CDR2 SASEGT. The CDR3 is 17 residues long. This CDR3 is CASSEGLIGFSGNTIYF. CDR3 in DNA: TGTGCCAGCAGTGAGGGACTGATAGGCTTCTCTGGAAACACCATATATTTT.

The chain joins TRBV11-2 to TRBJ1-2, with a tentative D call TRBD1 (6 bases). The CDR3 has 15 amino acids. Germline V gene data show CDR1 as SGHAT and CDR2 as FQNNGV. The ends were cut back, 1 base at V and 8 bases at J, with 17 bases in the middle. In DNA, the CDR3 is TGTGCCAGCAGCTTAGCTCAACTACAGGGTAGGGGCTACACCTTC. Translating it yields CASSLAQLQGRGYTF.

The chain links TRBV6-1 to TRBJ2-1, with TRBD2 matching 13 bases. V lost 4 bases to trimming and J lost 2 bases; unmatched junction nucleotides: 11. The CDR3 spans 19 residues. The germline CDR1 and CDR2 sequences are MNHNS and SASEGT. The CDR3 region is CASSALTSGGNTAYNEQFF. The CDR3 DNA sequence: TGTGCCAGCAGTGCCCTGACTAGCGGGGGGAACACTGCCTACAATGAGCAGTTCTTC.

The rearrangement joins TRBV10-3 to TRBJ1-4; TRBD1 might be the D (6 bases). V shed 6 bases and J shed 3 bases, with 8 bases lying between them. This CDR3 contains 13 residues. Germline CDR1 is ENHRY and CDR2 is SYGVKD. CDR3 in amino acids: CAIRGHANEKLFF. For the CDR3, the DNA is TGTGCCATCAGGGGACACGCTAATGAAAAACTGTTTTTT.

This clone was seen a handful of times. The V gene is TRBV7-6, the J gene TRBJ2-1, with a tentative D call TRBD1 (6 bases). This CDR3 comprises 17 residues. CDR1 is SGHVS, CDR2 FNYEAQ, per germline. Trimming left V 1 base short and J 0 bases short, with 13 bases between. CDR3 bases: TGTGCCAGCAGCTTAGTGGACAGCTGGAGCTCCTACAATGAGCAGTTCTTC. Its translation: CASSLVDSWSSYNEQFF. Full variable domain (outside the CDR3, taken from reference TRBV7-6 and TRBJ2-1): GAGVSQSPRYKVTKRGQDVALRCDPISGHVSLYWYRQALGQGPEFLTYFNYEAQQDKSGLPNDRFSAERPEGSISTLTIQRTEQRDSAMYRCASSLVDSWSSYNEQFFGPGTRLTVL.

The chain links TRBV29-1 to TRBJ2-7, with a weak D call TRBD1 (6 bases). Germline V gives CDR1 SQVTM, CDR2 ANQGSEA. Trimming took 7 bases from V and 3 from J, leaving 16 bases between them. The CDR3 spans 13 residues. DNA of the CDR3: TGCAGCGCCCTCTCGGACAGTCACTACGAGCAGTACTTC. As protein: CSALSDSHYEQYF.